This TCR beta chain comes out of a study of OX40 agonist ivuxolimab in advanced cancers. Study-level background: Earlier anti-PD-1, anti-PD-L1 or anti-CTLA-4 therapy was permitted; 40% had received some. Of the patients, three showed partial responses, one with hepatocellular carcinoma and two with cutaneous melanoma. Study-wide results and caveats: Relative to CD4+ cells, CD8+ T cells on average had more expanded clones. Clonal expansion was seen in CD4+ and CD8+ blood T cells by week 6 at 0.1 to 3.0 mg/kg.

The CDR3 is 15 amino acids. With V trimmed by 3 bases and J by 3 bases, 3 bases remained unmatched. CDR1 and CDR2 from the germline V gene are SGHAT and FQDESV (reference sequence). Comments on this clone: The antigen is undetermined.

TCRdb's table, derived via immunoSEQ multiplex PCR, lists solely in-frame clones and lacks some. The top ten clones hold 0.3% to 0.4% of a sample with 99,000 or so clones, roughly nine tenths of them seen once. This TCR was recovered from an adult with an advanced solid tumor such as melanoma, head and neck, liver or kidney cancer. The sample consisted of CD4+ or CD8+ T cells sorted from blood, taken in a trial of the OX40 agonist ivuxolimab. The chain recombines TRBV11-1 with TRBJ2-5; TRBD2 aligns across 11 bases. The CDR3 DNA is TGTGCCAGCAGCTTGGGACTAGCGGCGAAAGAGACCCAGTACTTC. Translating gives CASSLGLAAKETQYF. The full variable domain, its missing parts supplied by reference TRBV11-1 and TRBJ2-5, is EAEVAQSPRYKITEKSQAVAFWCDPISGHATLYWYRQILGQGPELLVQFQDESVVDDSQLPKDRFSAERLKGVDSTLKIQPAELGDSAMYLCASSLGLAAKETQYFGPGTRLLVL.